One and the same sample provided the 23 T cell receptor beta chains below, sequenced in a study of T cells after yellow fever vaccination. Via MiXCR, TCRdb re-called the 5' RACE reads, giving one row per CDR3 protein. The sample contains about 300,000 distinct CDR3 sequences, about 4% of which appear only once. The sample in question was PBMCs, obtained 5 days after the yellow fever booster vaccination. The receptors shown here come from a man aged 18 to 30 who received the YFV17D yellow fever vaccine.

This clonotype was recorded many times. This chain uses TRBV7-2 with TRBJ1-2, with 8 bases lining up with TRBD1. The CDR3 runs 15 residues. V dropped 4 bases and J dropped 0; count of bases not matched to a gene: 4. Germline V gives CDR1 SGHTA, CDR2 FQGNSA. CDR3 DNA sequence: TGTGCCAGCAGCTCAAGGGACAGGCCTAACTATGGCTACACCTTC. Encoded protein: CASSSRDRPNYGYTF.

This chain connects TRBV4-1 to TRBJ2-5; D may be TRBD2 (6 bases). The length of the CDR3 is 16 residues. Germline V CDR1 and CDR2: MGHRA, YSYEKL. Trimming cost V 2 bases and J 2 bases, with 15 bases left between them. The CDR3 DNA reads as TGCGCCAGCAGCCAAACATGGGGACTGGGGCAAGAGACCCAGTACTTC. Its translation: CASSQTWGLGQETQYF.

This clonotype was seen a few times. The chain links TRBV29-1 to TRBJ2-3; D remains ambiguous. Germline V lookup: CDR1 SQVTM, CDR2 ANQGSEA. The ends were cut back, 5 bases at V and 2 bases at J, with 5 bases in the middle. The CDR3 extends over 11 amino acids. The CDR3 nucleotides are TGCAGCGTTCAGCCCACAGATACGCAGTATTTT. Protein: CSVQPTDTQYF.

Many counts were recorded for this clonotype. The chain links TRBV27 to TRBJ1-4; perhaps TRBD1 as D (5 bases). Per the germline V gene, CDR1 is MNHEY and CDR2 is SMNVEV (reference sequence). V was shortened by 6 bases and J by 0 bases, with 8 bases between the two germline ends. The CDR3 contains 14 residues. Here the CDR3 DNA reads TGTGCCAGCAGGACAGCTGCAACTAATGAAAAACTGTTTTTT. Its translation: CASRTAATNEKLFF.

The chain is built from TRBV10-1 and TRBJ1-2; unclear D gene. V lost 0 bases and J 5 bases, leaving 7 bases between the germline ends. This CDR3 has 13 amino acids. Germline V gene sequence: CDR1 WNHNN, CDR2 SYGVQD (reference sequence). CDR3 in amino acids: CASSESTLYGYTF. CDR3 nucleotide sequence: TGCGCCAGCAGTGAGTCAACGCTATATGGCTACACCTTC.

This clonotype appeared a few times. This rearrangement joins TRBV24-1 to TRBJ1-2; D is ambiguous. The CDR3 extends over 14 amino acids. Germline loops: CDR1 KGHDR, CDR2 SFDVKD. V dropped 4 bases and J dropped 1 base, with 9 bases sitting between them. CDR3 in amino acids: CATSESGDNYGYTF. CDR3 coding DNA: TGTGCCACCAGTGAGTCAGGCGATAACTATGGCTACACCTTC.

This clonotype was seen a handful of times. This rearrangement joins TRBV4-2 to TRBJ1-5; 9 bases map to TRBD1. Unmatched junction bases numbered 6, after V lost 0 bases and J lost 6 bases. CDR1 is LGHNA and CDR2 is YNFKEQ in the germline V gene. This CDR3 contains 16 residues. CDR3 nucleotide sequence: TGTGCCAGCAGCCAAGAGGCGACAGGGGGAACTCAGCCCCAGCATTTT. Amino acids: CASSQEATGGTQPQHF.

This clonotype has a count of ten or more. This rearrangement joins TRBV27 to TRBJ2-7; 8 positions match TRBD1. V shed 3 bases, J shed 2 bases, and the junction held 3 bases outside the gene matches. The CDR3 is 14 amino acids. Germline V lookup: CDR1 MNHEY, CDR2 SMNVEV (reference sequence). The CDR3 here is CASSFGQGTYEQYF. CDR3 DNA sequence: TGTGCCAGCAGTTTCGGACAGGGCACCTACGAGCAGTACTTC.

This clonotype was observed at least ten times. This chain uses TRBV27 with TRBJ1-4; no clear D. The germline V gene encodes CDR1 MNHEY and CDR2 SMNVEV (reference sequence). The CDR3 is 15 amino acids. V was clipped by 4 bases and J by 0 bases, with 9 bases between them. The CDR3 reads CASSWQPATNEKLFF. CDR3 nucleotides: TGTGCCAGCAGTTGGCAGCCTGCAACTAATGAAAAACTGTTTTTT.

This clonotype showed up many times. The chain joins TRBV4-1 to TRBJ2-4, with D hard to call. The CDR3 consists of 11 residues. V lost 1 base, J lost 15 bases, and 10 bases lay in between. Germline-derived CDR1 and CDR2 are MGHRA and YSYEKL. CDR3: CASSQGVITYF. Here the CDR3 DNA reads TGCGCCAGCAGCCAAGGGGTCATAACGTACTTC.

This clonotype occurred a few times. V is TRBV5-1 and J is TRBJ2-7; TRBD1 aligns across 9 bases. There are 14 residues in the CDR3. CDR1 is SGHRS, CDR2 YFSETQ, per germline. V shed 3 bases and J 6 bases; nucleotides not matched to a gene: 7. The CDR3 DNA sequence: TGCGCCAGCAGCTGGGGACAGGGCCTGGCCGAGCAGTACTTC. Its protein is CASSWGQGLAEQYF. Supplemented by reference TRBV5-1 and TRBJ2-7, the full variable domain reads KAGVTQTPRYLIKTRGQQVTLSCSPISGHRSVSWYQQTPGQGLQFLFEYFSETQRNKGNFPGRFSGRQFSNSRSEMNVSTLELGDSALYLCASSWGQGLAEQYFGPGTRLTVT.

This clonotype has ten or more counts. The chain combines TRBV7-2 with TRBJ1-2; D possibly corresponds to TRBD1 (5 bases). From germline, CDR1 is SGHTA and CDR2 FQGNSA. V was clipped by 2 bases and J by 7 bases, with 11 bases between them. This CDR3 has 13 residues. CDR3: CASSLRQGPGYTF. Written as DNA, the CDR3 is TGTGCCAGCAGCTTACGGCAGGGTCCTGGCTACACCTTC.

The chain joins TRBV4-3 to TRBJ2-5; no definite D call. V lost 1 base to trimming and J lost 2 bases, with 14 bases between them. This CDR3 contains 16 residues. Per the germline V gene, CDR1 is LGHNA and CDR2 is YSLEER. This chain's CDR3 is CASSQAKTSYQETQYF. In DNA, the CDR3 is TGCGCCAGCAGCCAAGCTAAGACATCGTATCAAGAGACCCAGTACTTC.

This clonotype was seen ten or more times. The chain joins TRBV25-1 to TRBJ1-2, with D perhaps matching TRBD1 (5 bases). The CDR3 runs to 12 residues. Trimming shortened V by 6 bases and J by 5 bases, and 10 bases separated the two germline ends. Germline CDR1 is MGHDK and CDR2 is SYGVNS. In DNA, the CDR3 is TGTGCCAGCAGCGACTGGGGGTATGGCTACACCTTC. Its protein product is CASSDWGYGYTF.

This clonotype has just a few counts. V gene TRBV4-2 combines with J gene TRBJ1-6; D unclear. The V gene's germline CDR1 is LGHNA and CDR2 YNFKEQ. Trimming cost V 10 bases and J 4 bases, with 11 bases left between them. There are 13 residues in the CDR3. The CDR3, as DNA: TGTGCCACCAAGGACGGGTATAATTCACCCCTCCACTTT. It is translated as CATKDGYNSPLHF.

This clonotype was observed many times. The gene calls are TRBV6-6 and TRBJ2-1, with 8 bases aligning to TRBD2. CDR1 is MNHNY and CDR2 is SVGAGI in the germline V gene (reference sequence). Trimming cost V 0 bases and J 3 bases; bases outside gene matches: 7. The CDR3 spans 17 residues. The CDR3 here is CASSYSSWRGVYNEQFF. The CDR3 DNA is TGTGCCAGCAGTTACTCGAGTTGGCGGGGGGTCTACAATGAGCAGTTCTTC.

This clonotype was detected a few times. This chain links TRBV6-2 or TRBV6-3 with TRBJ1-2; tentative D call: TRBD1 (5 bases). This CDR3 region has 12 residues. V was shortened by 4 bases and J by 8 bases, with 11 bases between the two germline ends. The germline V gene encodes CDR1 MNHEY and CDR2 SVGEGT. CDR3 coding DNA: TGTGCCAGCAGTTGGGGGTCGATAGGCTACACCTTC. Translating gives CASSWGSIGYTF.

This clonotype occurred many times. This chain connects TRBV10-2 to TRBJ2-3; D could derive from TRBD1 or TRBD2 (6 bases each). Germline V gene data show CDR1 as WSHSY and CDR2 as SAAADI. V was cut by 6 bases and J by 6 bases, with 13 bases left in between. The CDR3 extends over 13 amino acids. The CDR3 loop is CASSGGLVDTQYF. The CDR3 nucleotides are TGCGCCAGCAGCGGGGGCCTGGTTGATACGCAGTATTTT.

This clonotype has only a few counts. The V gene is TRBV7-3, the J gene TRBJ2-3; TRBD1 aligns across 7 bases. Germline CDR1 reads SGHTA; CDR2 reads FQGTGA. Unmatched junction bases numbered 11, after V lost 4 bases and J lost 1 base. The CDR3 totals 17 residues. This chain's CDR3 is CASSSDRLGFGTDTQYF. The DNA for the CDR3 is TGTGCCAGCAGCTCGGACAGGTTGGGGTTCGGCACAGATACGCAGTATTTT.

There are many counts of this clonotype. The CDR3 DNA reads TGTGCCAGCAGCCTCGGGGGGTGGGGTGCAGATACGCAGTATTTT. Translation gives CASSLGGWGADTQYF. This chain connects TRBV7-2 to TRBJ2-3; TRBD2 matches at 7 bases. Germline V gene data show CDR1 as SGHTA and CDR2 as FQGNSA. The trim removed 5 bases at V and 4 bases at J, leaving 9 bases unmatched. This CDR3 comprises 15 residues.

There are a few counts of this clonotype. The chain joins TRBV12-3 or TRBV12-4 to TRBJ1-1, with D possibly TRBD1 on 5 matching bases. Trimming removed 6 bases at V and 12 bases at J, with 20 bases between. The CDR3 runs to 13 residues. CDR3 sequence: CASSRQRWGPSFF. CDR3 bases: TGTGCCAGCAGCCGTCAGCGATGGGGACCTTCTTTCTTT.

This clonotype was recorded many times. The genes are TRBV7-6 and TRBJ2-1; 10 bases are a match to TRBD1. J lost 7 bases, V lost 3 bases, and 12 bases had no gene match. The CDR3 has 17 residues. CDR1 SGHVS and CDR2 FNYEAQ come from the germline V gene. CDR3 sequence: CASSFYAGTGAGNEQFF. In DNA, the CDR3 is TGTGCCAGCAGCTTCTATGCCGGGACAGGGGCAGGGAATGAGCAGTTCTTC.

This clonotype came up a few times. The chain links TRBV2 to TRBJ1-6; 7 nucleotides agree with TRBD1. This CDR3 spans 15 amino acids. V was pared by 10 bases and J by 4 bases, with 10 bases of the junction left unmatched. Germline CDR1 is SNHLY and CDR2 is FYNNEI. CDR3 protein: CATTPQGQYNSPLHF. CDR3 nucleotide sequence: TGTGCCACCACACCTCAGGGACAGTATAATTCACCCCTCCACTTT.